The following is a T cell receptor beta chain sequence with its context. This record belongs to a study of blood T cell repertoires in COVID-19. Study overall: Spain, Italy and the United States supplied samples that represented acute and convalescent COVID-19. PBMCs, B-cell-depleted T cells, or T cells provided the cDNA or gDNA that made up the material.

Trimming left V 2 bases short and J 4 bases short, with 14 bases between. This CDR3 comprises 15 residues. The germline V gene has CDR1 LNHDA and CDR2 SQIVND (reference sequence). As processed by the authors: Reference gene primer amplification in the assay estimated nucleated cell counts. TCRdb's copy holds only in-frame clones and misses some; the assay was immunoSEQ multiplex PCR. From that table come the V and J calls and clone size; the DNA was used to work out D and trimming. The sample shows 300,000 to 350,000 clones, more than 70% of them seen only once. The Seattle patients joined while their infection was active and were tracked longitudinally afterward.

V is TRBV19 and J is TRBJ1-2; D is unclear. The sample consisted of peripheral blood. The sequence was collected from a woman in her 70s with COVID-19, enrolled during active disease. The CDR3 reads CASSIPGGLIYGYTF. In DNA, the CDR3 is TGTGCCAGTAGTATACCGGGAGGCCTGATCTATGGCTACACCTTC.